Shown below are 25 T cell receptor beta chains from a single sample sequenced in a study of blood T cell repertoires in COVID-19. Clones were sequenced by immunoSEQ multiplex PCR, and TCRdb holds only the in-frame ones, with some missing. This sample has approximately 210,000 clones, with just over 85% found just once. Sequencing input: PBMCs or T cells enriched from blood (not recorded which). Every receptor here comes from a woman between 45 and 60 years old with acute COVID-19.

The chain has TRBV6-5 and TRBJ2-7, with TRBD2 matching 8 bases. There are 14 residues in the CDR3. Germline CDR1 is MNHEY and CDR2 is SVGAGI. The ends lost 4 bases at V and 7 bases at J; junction bases unmatched: 9. The CDR3 protein is CASSWLGTRGEQYF. In DNA form, the CDR3 reads TGTGCCAGCAGTTGGCTTGGGACTAGGGGTGAGCAGTACTTC.

The rearrangement links TRBV24-1 to TRBJ2-3; 9 bases fit TRBD1. The CDR3 runs 14 residues. V trimming: 4 bases; J trimming: 7 bases; junction bases outside the gene matches: 5. Germline CDR1 KGHDR, CDR2 SFDVKD. Here the CDR3 DNA reads TGTGCCACCAGTGACATAGACAGGGGGTATACGCAGTATTTT. This translates into CATSDIDRGYTQYF.

The chain has TRBV4-3 and TRBJ1-1, with D possibly matching TRBD1 (6 bases). CDR1 is LGHNA and CDR2 is YSLEER in the germline V gene. This CDR3 has 14 residues. V shed 2 bases and J shed 5 bases, with 12 bases lying between them. In DNA form, the CDR3 reads TGCGCCAGCAGCCAAAGGTGGACAGAGACTGAAGCTTTCTTT. This codes for CASSQRWTETEAFF.

The chain joins TRBV4-2 to TRBJ2-7; tentative D call: TRBD2 (6 bases). Germline CDR1 is LGHNA and CDR2 is YNFKEQ. The V and J ends lost 4 bases and 3 bases respectively, with 16 bases between them. The CDR3 sequence is 15 residues long. The CDR3 sequence is CASSLAGTGDYEQYF. The CDR3 coding sequence is TGTGCCAGCAGCCTGGCCGGGACTGGTGACTACGAGCAGTACTTC.

The V and J genes are TRBV30 and TRBJ1-3; the D is unclear. The germline V gene encodes CDR1 GTSNPN and CDR2 SVGIG (reference sequence). The V end lost 4 bases, the J end lost 3 bases, and 16 bases lay between the germline ends. The CDR3 is made up of 15 amino acids. The CDR3, as DNA: TGTGCCTGGACCCGGAGCTTCCAGAGTGGAAACACCATATATTTT. It encodes CAWTRSFQSGNTIYF.

The V call is TRBV5-8, the J call TRBJ2-2; 11 nucleotides agree with TRBD2. CDR1 SGHTS and CDR2 YDEGEE come from the germline V gene. V dropped 2 bases and J dropped 1; count of bases not matched to a gene: 10. There are 19 residues in the CDR3. The CDR3 DNA reads TGTGCCAGCAGCTTCATAGGGACTAGCGGCCATCGGAACACCGGGGAGCTGTTTTTT. This gives the protein CASSFIGTSGHRNTGELFF.

The chain recombines TRBV4-1 with TRBJ1-5, with D possibly TRBD1 on 6 matching bases. The ends were cut back, 3 bases at V and 3 bases at J, with 12 bases in the middle. The CDR3 covers 15 residues. Germline loops: CDR1 MGHRA, CDR2 YSYEKL. The CDR3 nucleotides read TGCGCCAGCAGCCAGGCGGGGGCCTTCAATCAGCCCCAGCATTTT. Residues: CASSQAGAFNQPQHF.

This clone has a single count. V gene TRBV7-2 combines with J gene TRBJ1-5, with 7 bases that match TRBD1. The germline V gene encodes CDR1 SGHTA and CDR2 FQGNSA. Trimming at V came to 4 bases and at J to 1 base, leaving 13 bases not matched to a gene. The CDR3 contains 18 residues. CDR3 amino acids: CASSSQTGSSWSNQPQHF. CDR3 sequence (DNA): TGTGCCAGCAGCTCTCAGACAGGGTCGTCGTGGAGCAATCAGCCCCAGCATTTT.

V is TRBV20-1 and J is TRBJ1-5; D gene ambiguous. V was shortened by 3 bases and J by 8 bases, with 11 bases between the two germline ends. This CDR3 contains 12 residues. Germline-derived CDR1 and CDR2 are DFQATT and SNEGSKA (reference sequence). The CDR3 region has the DNA TGCAGTGCTAGTCCGGGGTTGAAGCCCCAGCATTTT. As protein: CSASPGLKPQHF.

The chain joins TRBV5-1 to TRBJ2-7, with a weak D call TRBD1 (7 bases). Deletions cut 1 base from V and 5 bases from J, with 16 bases between. Looked up from germline, CDR1 is SGHRS and CDR2 is YFSETQ. This CDR3 comprises 15 residues. CDR3 in amino acids: CASSLLTGRSHEQYF. CDR3 coding DNA: TGCGCCAGCAGCTTGCTGACAGGGAGGAGCCACGAGCAGTACTTC.

The rearrangement joins TRBV6-5 to TRBJ2-1; TRBD1 matches 7 bases. J was trimmed by 8 bases and V by 6 bases; bases with no gene match: 4. This CDR3 contains 12 residues. Germline-derived CDR1 and CDR2 are MNHEY and SVGAGI. CDR3 loop: CASRTGTHEQFF. CDR3 sequence (DNA): TGTGCCAGCAGGACAGGGACCCATGAGCAGTTCTTC.

This chain joins TRBV6-2 or TRBV6-3 and TRBJ2-7, with 11 positions matching TRBD2. The length of the CDR3 is 19 residues. CDR1 MNHEY and CDR2 SVGEGT come from the germline V gene. The junction had 16 bases not matched to a gene; V was cut back by 6 bases and J by 0 bases. The CDR3 bases are TGTGCCAGCAGCCAACGACAGGGTTGGACTAGCGGGCCCTCCTACGAGCAGTACTTC. As protein: CASSQRQGWTSGPSYEQYF.

This chain joins TRBV6-5 and TRBJ1-4; 7 nucleotides agree with TRBD1. The CDR3 length is 14 residues. Germline-derived CDR1 and CDR2 are MNHEY and SVGAGI. Trimming cost V 7 bases and J 3 bases; bases outside gene matches: 5. This chain's CDR3 is CASTRTGANEKLFF. For the CDR3, the DNA is TGTGCCAGCACAAGAACAGGGGCTAATGAAAAACTGTTTTTT.

The rearrangement links TRBV18 to TRBJ2-1; 9 positions match TRBD2. V shed 6 bases and J 6 bases; nucleotides not matched to a gene: 12. The CDR3 length is 16 residues. The V gene's germline CDR1 is KGHSH and CDR2 LQKENI. For the CDR3, the DNA is TGTGCCAGCTCCCCGGGGGCTAGCGGGACTCGCAATGAGCAGTTCTTC. This encodes CASSPGASGTRNEQFF.

The chain couples TRBV7-8 to TRBJ2-3, with 7 bases identical to TRBD2. Germline CDR1 is SGHVS and CDR2 is FQNEAQ. The CDR3 is 14 amino acids. Trimming took 3 bases from V and 2 from J; bases not matched to a gene: 2. The CDR3 region is CASSFGLVTDTQYF. CDR3 DNA sequence: TGTGCCAGCAGCTTCGGACTAGTCACAGATACGCAGTATTTT.

V usage is TRBV11-2 and J usage is TRBJ2-1; the match to TRBD2 covers 11 bases. The CDR3 consists of 18 residues. Germline V gene sequence: CDR1 SGHAT, CDR2 FQNNGV. The junction had 9 bases not matched to a gene; V was cut back by 3 bases and J by 2 bases. The CDR3: CASSFRLAGGIPYNEQFF. The CDR3 DNA sequence: TGTGCCAGCAGCTTCCGGCTAGCGGGAGGCATTCCCTACAATGAGCAGTTCTTC.

V is TRBV5-4 and J is TRBJ2-7, with TRBD1 as a possible D gene (5 bases). Trimming removed 2 bases at V and 7 bases at J, with 19 bases between. Germline loops: CDR1 SGHNT, CDR2 YYREEE (reference sequence). This CDR3 spans 15 amino acids. CDR3 region: CASSFQGSQAREQYF. DNA for the CDR3: TGTGCCAGCAGCTTCCAGGGCTCACAAGCTCGGGAGCAGTACTTC.

The chain's CDR3 is CASSLATSGRAGQETQYF. In DNA, the CDR3 is TGTGCCAGCAGCTTAGCGACTAGCGGGAGGGCGGGACAAGAGACCCAGTACTTC. This sequence joins TRBV7-9 and TRBJ2-5, with 14 positions matching TRBD2. Unmatched junction bases numbered 5, after V lost 0 bases and J lost 2 bases. The germline V gene has CDR1 SEHNR and CDR2 FQNEAQ (reference sequence). The CDR3 extends over 18 amino acids.

The J gene is TRBJ2-1, the V gene TRBV7-3; maybe TRBD1 (5 bases). CDR3 length: 14 residues. Germline CDR1 and CDR2: SGHTA and FQGTGA. Trimming cost V 0 bases and J 10 bases, with 13 bases left between them. The DNA of the CDR3 is TGTGCCAGCAGCTTAACGCCGACAGCCACCGAGCAGTTCTTC. This translates into CASSLTPTATEQFF.

This sequence joins TRBV5-1 and TRBJ2-6; D might be TRBD1 (6 bases). Per germline, CDR1 SGHRS and CDR2 YFSETQ. The CDR3 length is 15 residues. V was pared by 5 bases and J by 1 base, with 10 bases between. CDR3 sequence (DNA): TGCGCCAGCAGGACCACAGGGTCTGGGGCCAACGTCCTGACTTTC. It encodes CASRTTGSGANVLTF.

The gene calls are TRBV4-1 and TRBJ1-6, with a weak D call TRBD1 (5 bases). Between the trimmed V and J ends, which lost 4 bases and 4 bases, there was a span of 11 bases. Germline V gives CDR1 MGHRA, CDR2 YSYEKL. This CDR3 has 15 residues. This CDR3 reads CASSPYQGYNSPLHF. CDR3 nucleotides: TGCGCCAGCAGCCCGTACCAGGGTTATAATTCACCCCTCCACTTT.

The chain uses TRBV4-1 and TRBJ2-1; 12 nucleotides match TRBD2. CDR3 size: 17 residues. V shed 0 bases, J shed 9 bases, and the junction held 9 bases outside the gene matches. CDR1 and CDR2 (germline): MGHRA, YSYEKL. CDR3 amino acids: CASSQEAASGRGGEQFF. The CDR3 bases are TGCGCCAGCAGCCAAGAAGCGGCTAGCGGGAGGGGGGGTGAGCAGTTCTTC.

The chain combines TRBV5-1 with TRBJ1-2; TRBD1 might be the D (5 bases). V lost 4 bases to trimming and J lost 7 bases, with 23 bases between them. The germline CDR1 and CDR2 sequences are SGHRS and YFSETQ. This CDR3 is 16 amino acids long. The CDR3 loop is CASSHPGGGNSAGYTF. CDR3 DNA sequence: TGCGCCAGCAGCCATCCGGGGGGTGGGAATTCCGCTGGCTACACCTTC. Full variable domain (remainder filled in from reference TRBV5-1 and TRBJ1-2): KAGVTQTPRYLIKTRGQQVTLSCSPISGHRSVSWYQQTPGQGLQFLFEYFSETQRNKGNFPGRFSGRQFSNSRSEMNVSTLELGDSALYLCASSHPGGGNSAGYTFGSGTRLTVV.

J is TRBJ2-1 and V is TRBV11-2; possible D gene TRBD2, 5 bases. The CDR3 totals 15 residues. V lost 8 bases and J lost 1, with 15 bases in between. Germline V gene sequence: CDR1 SGHAT, CDR2 FQNNGV. CDR3 in amino acids: CASSGFWESYNEQFF. CDR3 DNA: TGTGCCAGCTCAGGTTTTTGGGAGTCCTACAATGAGCAGTTCTTC.

This clone was counted a single time. The chain employs TRBV6-1 and TRBJ1-6; D not certain. The germline V gene has CDR1 MNHNS and CDR2 SASEGT. This CDR3 is 14 amino acids long. V was trimmed by 2 bases and J by 6 bases, leaving 8 bases between them. DNA of the CDR3: TGTGCCAGCAGTGAACTGACTCCTAATTCACCCCTCCACTTT. Translation: CASSELTPNSPLHF.